Following are 20 T cell receptor beta chains from one sample sequenced in a study of blood T cells in healthy people across ages (dated by TCRdb to 2014 to 2015). Library preparation was by 5' RACE. A second PCR of roughly 6 to 11 cycles was run with a J-beta primer mix and a sample-barcoded 5' primer. Starting from the raw public reads, TCRdb applied fastp trimming at Q25, assembled clones with MiXCR and retained in-frame beta chains. Each entry is one CDR3 protein sequence, shown with its most common DNA and genes. The sample table contains around 1,900,000 distinct CDR3 sequences; only one count was recorded for about two fifths of them. The ten largest make up 20% to 25% of the sample. Source material: blood. The receptors derive from a human donor in good health.

This clonotype has a handful of counts. The rearrangement uses TRBV9 and TRBJ2-1; TRBD2 matches at 12 bases. Per germline, CDR1 SGDLS and CDR2 YYNGEE. The ends lost 4 bases at V and 9 bases at J; junction bases unmatched: 11. This CDR3 region has 16 residues. As DNA, the CDR3 is TGTGCCAGCAGCTCCGCCCTAGCGGGGGGGCCTAGTGAGCAGTTCTTC. Its translation is CASSSALAGGPSEQFF.

The count of this clonotype is one. The V call is TRBV6-5, the J call TRBJ1-1; 8 bases agree with TRBD1. The J segment lost 10 bases and the V segment lost 5 bases, leaving 12 bases of the junction unmatched. CDR1 MNHEY and CDR2 SVGAGI come from the germline V gene. The CDR3 extends over 14 amino acids. In DNA, the CDR3 is TGTGCCAGCAGTACCCTAATCGGACAGGGTGGAGCTTTCTTT. It is translated as CASSTLIGQGGAFF.

This clonotype was observed many times. The rearrangement links TRBV29-1 to TRBJ2-1; 7 bases match TRBD1. Germline values: CDR1 SQVTM, CDR2 ANQGSEA. This CDR3 is 13 amino acids long. J lost 3 bases, V lost 5 bases, and 4 bases had no gene match. This CDR3 reads CSVRAGGYNEQFF. The CDR3 region has the DNA TGCAGCGTTCGAGCAGGGGGCTACAATGAGCAGTTCTTC.

The gene calls are TRBV12-5 and TRBJ1-2, with D maybe TRBD1 (6 bases). Germline-derived CDR1 and CDR2 are LGHNT and FRNRAP. V was cut by 3 bases and J by 5 bases, with 7 bases left in between. CDR3 length: 12 residues. The CDR3 sequence: CASGFGQYGYTF. CDR3 nucleotides: TGTGCTAGTGGTTTCGGACAGTATGGCTACACCTTC.

The chain joins TRBV11-2 to TRBJ1-6, with 7 bases identical to TRBD1. After removal of 1 base from V and 4 bases from J, the junction contained 4 bases not matched to a gene. Germline V gene sequence: CDR1 SGHAT, CDR2 FQNNGV. The CDR3 extends over 16 amino acids. The CDR3 here is CASSLGWTGYNSPLHF. The DNA of the CDR3 is TGTGCCAGCAGCTTAGGCTGGACAGGTTATAATTCACCCCTCCACTTT.

The V gene is TRBV6-2 or TRBV6-3, the J gene TRBJ1-6, with 7 bases aligning to TRBD1. The J segment lost 7 bases and the V segment lost 8 bases, leaving 11 bases of the junction unmatched. The germline V gene encodes CDR1 MNHEY and CDR2 SVGEGT. The CDR3 is made up of 15 amino acids. The DNA of the CDR3 is TGTGCCAGCGGGACTTACAGGGGCTACAATTCACCCCTCCACTTT. Its translation is CASGTYRGYNSPLHF.

The chain has TRBV12-3 or TRBV12-4 and TRBJ1-5; 7 bases are a match to TRBD1. The CDR3 length is 16 residues. The J segment lost 1 base and the V segment lost 5 bases, leaving 8 bases of the junction unmatched. The chain's CDR3 is CASSLQGGKSNQPQHF. The CDR3 DNA reads as TGTGCCAGCAGTCTTCAAGGGGGCAAGAGCAATCAGCCCCAGCATTTT.

This clonotype has a handful of counts. The chain links TRBV28 to TRBJ1-2, with D possibly matching TRBD1 (5 bases). The CDR3 has 13 amino acids. The germline V gene encodes CDR1 MDHEN and CDR2 SYDVKM. The V gene lost 7 bases and the J gene lost 1 base, with 10 bases spanning the gap. The CDR3 DNA reads TGTGCCAGCACTCAGGGACTTAACTATGGCTACACCTTC. Its translation is CASTQGLNYGYTF.

This clonotype was detected ten times or more. The chain joins TRBV5-1 to TRBJ2-6, with 7 bases lining up with TRBD1. Germline V gene sequence: CDR1 SGHRS, CDR2 YFSETQ. The CDR3 totals 18 residues. The J segment lost 2 bases and the V segment lost 4 bases, leaving 12 bases of the junction unmatched. CDR3: CASSLLGTAQTGANVLTF. CDR3 bases: TGCGCCAGCAGCCTTCTTGGGACAGCCCAAACTGGGGCCAACGTCCTGACTTTC.

This clonotype appeared a single time. The chain carries TRBV4-3 and TRBJ2-3, with 9 positions matching TRBD1. Germline loops: CDR1 LGHNA, CDR2 YSLEER. The CDR3 is 23 residues long. With V trimmed by 1 base and J by 2 bases, 25 bases remained unmatched. The CDR3 reads CASSQVGPNRGHTEGAYTDTQYF. In nucleotides, the CDR3 is TGCGCCAGCAGCCAAGTCGGGCCGAACAGGGGGCATACCGAGGGGGCATACACAGATACGCAGTATTTT.

The genes are TRBV6-2 or TRBV6-3 and TRBJ2-1; TRBD1 is a possible D gene (6 bases). Trimming left V 8 bases short and J 12 bases short, with 14 bases between. Germline loops: CDR1 MNHEY, CDR2 SVGEGT. The CDR3 consists of 11 residues. CDR3 in amino acids: CASGQTGRQFF. CDR3 DNA sequence: TGTGCCAGCGGCCAGACAGGTCGGCAGTTCTTC.

As concerns this clonotype: Mismatch with germline at one junction end may stem from a read error. J is TRBJ1-2 and V is TRBV29-1; possible D gene TRBD1, 6 bases. The CDR3 is 17 residues long. Germline assignment: CDR1 SQVTM and CDR2 ANQGSEA. This CDR3 is CSVETSIRTASNFGYTF. As DNA, the CDR3 is TGCAGCGTTGAAACCTCAATAAGGACAGCTTCCAACTTTGGCTACACCTTC.

V usage is TRBV6-2 or TRBV6-3 and J usage is TRBJ2-5; TRBD2 might be the D (5 bases). The CDR3 runs to 16 residues. Germline V CDR1 and CDR2: MNHEY, SVGEGT. Trimming shortened V by 5 bases and J by 4 bases, and 20 bases separated the two germline ends. The CDR3 region has the DNA TGTGCCAGCAGTCACTACCCAAGTCTAGAGGGAGAGACCCAGTACTTC. Amino acid sequence: CASSHYPSLEGETQYF.

Concerning this clonotype itself: A much larger clone is a single base away; this may be a read error. This chain uses TRBV20-1 with TRBJ2-3; TRBD2 matches 9 bases. Germline lookup yields CDR1 DFQATT and CDR2 SNEGSKA (reference sequence). The ends lost 5 bases at V and 3 bases at J; junction bases unmatched: 6. The CDR3 runs 14 residues. CDR3 coding DNA: TGCAGTGCTGGCGAAGCGGGGGGAACAGATACGCAGTATTTT. It codes for CSAGEAGGTDTQYF.

J is TRBJ2-5 and V is TRBV29-1; D is possibly TRBD2 (5 bases). The J call is in doubt because the DNA end fits TRBJ2-7 better. Germline CDR1 reads SQVTM; CDR2 reads ANQGSEA. This CDR3 comprises 11 residues. The CDR3 DNA reads as TGCAGCGGAAAGAGGGACTACGAGCAGTACTTC. It translates to CSGKRDYEQYF.

This clonotype was counted only a few times. The genes are TRBV13 and TRBJ2-3; D is unclear. Trimming removed 7 bases from V and 2 bases from J, with 16 bases in between. From germline, CDR1 is PRHDT and CDR2 FYEKMQ (reference sequence). The length of the CDR3 is 15 residues. This CDR3 reads CASKVRAEHTDTQYF. The CDR3 DNA reads TGTGCCAGCAAGGTACGGGCCGAACACACAGATACGCAGTATTTT.

V and J are TRBV6-2 or TRBV6-3 and TRBJ2-3; TRBD1 or TRBD2 may be the D gene (5 bases each). Germline values: CDR1 MNHEY, CDR2 SVGEGT. Trimming took off 7 bases at V and 5 bases at J, with 16 bases between the two ends. The CDR3 length is 14 residues. CDR3 nucleotide sequence: TGTGCCAGCAACCGGGACGGCCCCCAAGATACGCAGTATTTT. It translates to CASNRDGPQDTQYF.

Comments on this clonotype: It may be a read error: a sequence one base away is much more abundant. This chain connects TRBV20-1 to TRBJ2-5, with D perhaps TRBD1 (6 bases). Germline CDR1 is DFQATT and CDR2 is SNEGSKA (reference sequence). The CDR3 totals 11 residues. The CDR3 nucleotides are TGCAGGGGGCAGGGGCAAGAGACCCAGTACTTC. This encodes CRGQGQETQYF.

V usage is TRBV12-3 or TRBV12-4 and J usage is TRBJ1-6; D might be TRBD1 (6 bases). This CDR3 has 15 residues. The V end was cut by 6 bases, the J end by 5 bases, with 14 bases between. The CDR3 here is CASRPQDRDNSPLHF. The CDR3 coding sequence is TGTGCCAGCAGACCCCAGGACAGAGATAATTCACCCCTCCACTTT.

J is TRBJ1-1 and V is TRBV4-3; TRBD1 matches at 7 bases. The CDR3 totals 14 residues. Trimming removed 10 bases from V and 5 bases from J; junction bases left unmatched: 13. In germline, CDR1 is LGHNA, CDR2 YSLEER. CDR3 sequence (DNA): TGCGCCACCACCCATTCAGGGGGAGGAACTGAAGCTTTCTTT. Amino acids: CATTHSGGGTEAFF.